This T cell receptor (beta chain) was found in a study of T cell responses to AZD1222 COVID-19 vaccine. Only in-frame clones appear in the TCRdb table, and some are missing; sequencing was by immunoSEQ multiplex PCR. The sample consists of 150,000 to 200,000 clones, approximately 92% of them appearing once. The CDR3 totals 14 residues. Trimming left V 0 bases short and J 6 bases short, with 9 bases between. The V gene's germline CDR1 is SGDLS and CDR2 YYNGEE. The sequence was obtained from an adult in good health. The chain couples TRBV9 to TRBJ2-2, with D unclear. The sequencing used peripheral blood, collected on day 0 of AZD1222 vaccination. This CDR3 is CASSVDFGSGELFF. The DNA for the CDR3 is TGTGCCAGCAGCGTAGATTTCGGATCCGGGGAGCTGTTTTTT.